This T cell receptor beta chain was retrieved from a study of cytomegalovirus exposure and HLA in healthy donors (dated by TCRdb to 2016 to 2017). Regarding the complete study: An earlier analysis of approximately 640 of the donors reported about 290 Gb of sequence data and roughly 110 million unique TCR beta sequences from 190 million or so T cells. In an earlier analysis of a few hundred of the donors, high-throughput TCR beta sequencing was used to judge whether each TCR beta V gene segment behaved as functional or pseudogenic. The number of donors typed differed by locus, with roughly 629-640 for A, B, C, DRB1 and DQB1, approximately 500 for DQA1, some 570 for DPA1, and about 450 for DPB1. Four or five DR-DQ haplotypes were handled as single units for association and clustering, since linkage in the cohort was strong. In a later analysis, previously published TCR beta repertoires from 550 to 700 donors were re-analyzed and high-resolution HLA genotyping was added so that TCR occurrence patterns could be studied. Rather than using new phenotypic data, the later analysis identified candidate immune exposures from TCR beta sequences and from how often those sequences occurred across donors. Roughly 300 gigabases of sequencing data and roughly 81 million unique TCR sequences made up an early release that covered over 550 HLA-typed donors. A later genetic analysis used genome-wide SNP genotypes for about 60% of the 666 donors, treating that subset as a discovery cohort. Among about 390 genotyped donors of the cohort, an average of about 240,000 unique TCR beta nucleotide sequences were sequenced per donor, roughly 20% of them non-productive. The aim of the study was to test whether cataloging public T cell receptors could identify signatures of past pathogen exposure. Both class I and class II loci were covered by HLA typing, at four-digit resolution. Besides the first cohort of 500 to 700 subjects, a separate validation cohort made up of over 100 different subjects was used. Every discovery cohort repertoire had been produced on one sequencing platform. To predict cytomegalovirus infection status, the study brought together high-throughput TCR immunosequencing, statistical association of individual TCRs with disease status, and machine learning. Donor age, sex, ethnicity and CMV serostatus were compiled together with the repertoire data. Using immunosequencing, the study profiled T cell repertoires from 550 to 750 subjects and related those repertoires to cytomegalovirus serostatus. Among the roughly 410 genotyped donors, more than 70% belonged to the genetic ancestry cluster associated with self-reported Caucasian donors.

In the case of this clone: It lacks a known antigen. Base qualities are missing; no much larger clone stands one base away.

Receptor libraries were prepared by the immunoSEQ multiplex PCR assay. For the multiplex PCR, a mixture combining 60 forward primers for TCR Vbeta segments and 13 reverse primers for TCR Jbeta segments was used. The CDR3 region of rearranged TCR beta genes was amplified from genomic DNA with a multiplex PCR assay. The amplified TCR beta libraries were sequenced on the Illumina HiSeq System as 87-base-pair reads. The study's processing was this. A later analysis tallied about 77 million unique TCR beta chains across the 666 repertoires, and some 10 million of those chains were shared by two or more donors. Raw reads were error-corrected and collapsed into unique sequences with a nearest-neighbor algorithm that merged closely related sequences to remove PCR and sequencing errors. To assign V, D and J gene segments, CDR3 sequences were aligned to IMGT reference sequences. For a sequence to be retained, a match of at least six nucleotides to both a V gene segment and a J gene segment was required. Rearrangements were called productive when the CDR3 lacked stop codons and stayed in frame with V and J; all others were non-productive. Following IMGT convention, CDR3 was defined as the stretch from the second conserved V-encoded cysteine to the conserved J-encoded phenylalanine. The earlier analysis of 587 of the donors excluded any sequence lacking an unambiguous match to a single V gene segment. An earlier analysis of several hundred of the donors called V segments functional above 56.7% productive rearrangements and segregating when the between-donor standard deviation exceeded 5%. A statistical classification framework was built to diagnose cytomegalovirus status from the catalog of TCR beta chain sequences. A later analysis assigned V and J genes by comparing TCR nucleotide sequences with IMGT/GENE-DB human TR gene sequences. In a later analysis, CDR3 sequences and most-parsimonious VDJ recombination scenarios were assigned using the TCRdist pipeline. In a later analysis, each TCR beta chain was defined by its CDR3 amino acid sequence together with its V-gene family, and reads lacking a unique V-gene family were excluded. As a way to deal with suspected cross-contamination and a sequencing artifact, a later analysis dropped 500 to 700 nucleotide sequences that were highly shared and had low generation probability. For each public chain, a later analysis derived a clonal expansion index from normalized ranks of inferred template counts within each repertoire. In a later analysis, generation probabilities were computed using a VDJ recombination model fitted to out-of-frame rearrangements, and the results were checked against IGoR. A later analysis scored TCR-TCR, TCR-HLA and TCR-CMV co-occurrence with hypergeometric tests, applying a repertoire-size bias correction to TCR pairs. False discovery rates were estimated in a later analysis by permuting HLA or CMV assignments 20 times. In a later analysis, co-occurring TCRs were grouped using DBSCAN, and TCRdist sequence similarity was added for clustering within HLA-allele-positive subsets. Co-occurrence clustering excluded repertoires with fewer than 30,000 or more than 120,000 public chains, plus five with anomalous nucleotide sharing. This is the immuneACCESS table as TCRdb keeps it, with only in-frame sequences that have V and J called. A part of the clones is gone; compared with another copy, unresolved V genes explain less than half, and the rest is unexplained. The D gene and trimming were derived from the DNA, and the V and J assignments and clone size from that table. Here the sample has approximately 100,000 clones; 85% occur a single time. Of the sample, about 7.2% is held by the ten largest clones.

In total, roughly 710 healthy bone marrow donors made up the cohort. At the time of sampling, every cohort member was nominally healthy, though immune exposures that went unrecorded were likely present. The donor tested CMV seropositive and was one of the 289 seropositive cohort members. A peripheral blood sample was collected from each donor, and TCR beta sequencing was performed on peripheral blood mononuclear cells. The Qiagen DNeasy Blood Extraction Kit was used to extract genomic DNA from the blood cell samples. According to the germline V gene, CDR1 reads SGHDT and CDR2 reads YYEEEE. From its cysteine to its phenylalanine, the CDR3 spans 13 amino acids. The retained sequence is limited to the CDR3, 39 bases, with the frame set at the first base. At the junction V is shortened by 0 bases and J by 7 bases, with 7 bases in between. What the research found in general, with its limitations: In the study, about 150 TCR beta chains were listed as associated with cytomegalovirus. According to a later analysis, parvovirus B19, influenza, CMV and Epstein-Barr virus appeared linked to several top co-occurrence clusters. Assigning TCR associations to individual alleles was difficult when HLA alleles, especially DR and DQ, strongly co-occurred. According to a later analysis, most CMV-associated TCR beta chains appeared to be HLA-restricted, and the HLA associations seemed to be driven largely by CMV exposure. An association between a missense DCLRE1C variant and V-gene and J-gene trimming of TCR beta chains was found in a later genetic analysis and replicated in an independent cohort. Roughly uniform sequencing depth across donors was assumed in presence/absence analyses, although this assumption may not hold. While some public TCRs were present in many individuals, most TCR sequences turned up only very rarely across donors. Three of the identified cytomegalovirus-associated TCR beta chains were confirmed in vitro to be specific for cytomegalovirus antigens. A further reported finding was that TCR beta sequences accurately predicted the HLA-A and HLA-B alleles for most subjects in the first cohort. HLA typing was unavailable for some donors at each locus, so association tests used only the typed subset. The classifier was reported to diagnose cytomegalovirus status with high specificity and sensitivity in both the original and validation cohorts. Because the 87-base-pair reads could not distinguish some IMGT-functional V segments, including TRBV6-2 and TRBV6-3, those segments were excluded. According to a later genetic analysis, donors in an Asian-associated ancestry cluster had fewer N-insertions in productive TCRs than the roughly 700-donor mean. It was suggested by the authors that the approach could potentially be generalized to other disease states and immunological phenotypes. About 17 rarely observed V segments, including chromosome 9 orphons, were excluded from the earlier analysis of approximately 500 of the donors because counts were too low. Compared with equally common non-associated chains, HLA-associated TCR beta chains in a later analysis were more clonally expanded and had lower generation probabilities. The sequencing pipeline was judged likely to have produced a cluster of highly shared sequence variants as a technical artifact. In a later analysis, 15,000 to 20,000 TCR beta sequences were associated with specific HLA alleles at a false discovery rate of 0.05. In an earlier analysis of some 500 of the donors, most TCR beta V segments were observed in productive rearrangements about 87% or about 30% of the time, broadly matching IMGT annotations. According to a later analysis, TCR association rates differed among HLA loci, with DRB1 alleles showing the most associated TCRs and HLA-C alleles showing the fewest. CMV serostatus was the only immune exposure information available for the cohort. The cohort was sequenced for TCR beta chains only, and without alpha or paired-chain data the features that could be detected were limited. Linkage disequilibrium might explain the correlated functional status among segregating V segments, but an unknown experimental factor could not be excluded.

The clonotype comes from a man between 35 and 55 years old in good health and CMV-seropositive. The chain links TRBV5-6 with TRBJ2-2; the D region possibly corresponds to TRBD2 (5 bases align). The sample taken for sequencing was PBMCs. The DNA reads as follows: TGTGCCAGCAGCTTGGGAGAGGGCGGGGAGCTGTTTTTT. This codes for CASSLGEGGELFF.